The rows below give T cell receptor beta chains drawn from one sample of a study of cytomegalovirus exposure and HLA in healthy donors. TCRdb's table, derived via immunoSEQ multiplex PCR, lists solely in-frame clones and lacks some. Of about 240,000 clones in the sample, roughly 81% are singletons; the top ten hold 0.2% to 0.25%. Sequencing used PBMCs. The receptor source for this set is a girl between 2 and 10 years old in good health and CMV-seronegative. The CDR3 runs from the conserved cysteine through the conserved F or W. A D gene is named only where the DNA matches it firmly. Rows may omit the clone size; those that give it use once, few, many or a size class.

NA,TRBV7-9,TRBJ1-4,NA,CASSRGQEEKLFF,TGTGCCAGCAGCCGGGGACAAGAAGAAAAACTGTTTTTT
TRBD2,TRBV18,TRBJ2-1,NA,CASSPSSGGQNEQFF,TGTGCCAGCTCACCATCTAGCGGGGGACAAAATGAGCAGTTCTTC
TRBD2,TRBV4-1,TRBJ2-3,NA,CASLLRTGGPTDTQYF,TGCGCCAGCCTTCTTCGGACGGGGGGGCCGACAGATACGCAGTATTTT
TRBD2,TRBV6-5,TRBJ2-1,few,CASSLTSGSVEQFF,TGTGCCAGCAGTTTGACTAGCGGGAGTGTCGAGCAGTTCTTC
NA,TRBV6-5,TRBJ2-3,NA,CASSYSSVTDTQYF,TGTGCCAGCAGTTACTCGAGCGTGACAGATACGCAGTATTTT
TRBD1,TRBV6-1,TRBJ1-3,NA,CASRPDRVGNTIYF,TGTGCCAGCAGACCGGACAGGGTTGGAAACACCATATATTTT
TRBD1,TRBV7-8,TRBJ1-4,once,CASSFRTGTGALPTNEKLFF,TGTGCCAGCAGCTTCAGAACCGGGACAGGGGCCTTACCAACTAATGAAAAACTGTTTTTT
NA,TRBV25-1,TRBJ1-3,NA,CASVSGGPGNTIYF,TGTGCCAGCGTGTCGGGGGGCCCTGGAAACACCATATATTTT
NA,TRBV30,TRBJ2-2,NA,CAWMGALNTGELFF,TGTGCCTGGATGGGGGCTTTGAACACCGGGGAGCTGTTTTTT
NA,TRBV7-6,TRBJ2-1,NA,CASSRGARGSYNEQFF,TGTGCCAGCAGCCGTGGGGCGAGAGGCTCCTACAATGAGCAGTTCTTC
TRBD2,TRBV28,TRBJ2-7,NA,CATLRGTSGRIDEQYF,TGTGCCACTCTCCGCGGGACTAGCGGGAGAATAGACGAGCAGTACTTC
NA,TRBV5-8,TRBJ1-4,NA,CASSLVGRGPRNEKLFF,TGTGCCAGCAGCTTGGTCGGGCGGGGACCGCGTAATGAAAAACTGTTTTTT
TRBD1,TRBV19,TRBJ1-3,NA,CASSRDRLSGNTIYF,TGTGCCAGTAGTCGGGACAGGCTCTCTGGAAACACCATATATTTT
NA,TRBV13,TRBJ1-2,NA,CASSLLQGLNYGYTF,TGTGCCAGCAGCCTATTACAGGGTTTGAACTATGGCTACACCTTC
TRBD2,TRBV6-5,TRBJ2-3,NA,CASSSGTSGDTDTQYF,TGTGCCAGCAGTTCCGGGACTAGCGGAGACACAGATACGCAGTATTTT
TRBD1,TRBV5-1,TRBJ1-4,NA,CASSFGQGNNEKLFF,TGCGCCAGCAGCTTTGGACAGGGCAATAATGAAAAACTGTTTTTT
TRBD2,TRBV6-5,TRBJ2-1,NA,CASSFTSGSSYNEQFF,TGTGCCAGCAGTTTTACTAGCGGGAGCTCCTACAATGAGCAGTTCTTC
NA,TRBV7-9,TRBJ2-3,NA,CASTSKARGFTDTQYF,TGTGCCAGCACCTCGAAGGCGCGGGGTTTCACAGATACGCAGTATTTT
TRBD2,TRBV5-1,TRBJ2-1,NA,CASSLGLAGAQNEQFF,TGCGCCAGCAGCTTGGGACTAGCGGGAGCCCAGAATGAGCAGTTCTTC
NA,TRBV5-4,TRBJ2-1,NA,CASSLESEQFF,TGTGCCAGCAGCTTGGAGAGTGAGCAGTTCTTC
TRBD2,TRBV7-2,TRBJ2-1,once,CARGLAGLPYNEQFF,TGTGCCAGAGGGCTAGCGGGTCTTCCCTACAATGAGCAGTTCTTC
NA,TRBV5-1,TRBJ2-4,NA,CASSLEQAKNIQYF,TGCGCCAGCAGCTTGGAACAGGCAAAAAACATTCAGTACTTC
TRBD2,TRBV30,TRBJ2-1,NA,CAWRGLAGDHEQFF,TGTGCCTGGAGGGGACTAGCGGGAGACCATGAGCAGTTCTTC
TRBD1,TRBV6-6,TRBJ2-1,NA,CASRYPGTGDYNEQFF,TGTGCCAGCAGGTACCCCGGGACAGGGGATTACAATGAGCAGTTCTTC
NA,TRBV6-1,TRBJ2-2,NA,CATRRGSGYTGELFF,TGTGCCACCCGAAGAGGTAGCGGCTACACCGGGGAGCTGTTTTTT
NA,TRBV5-1,TRBJ2-5,NA,CASSLSTASGETQYF,TGCGCCAGCAGCTTGTCGACCGCCTCGGGGGAGACCCAGTACTTC
TRBD1,TRBV5-1,TRBJ1-1,NA,CASSLGTANTEAFF,TGCGCCAGCAGCCTAGGGACAGCGAACACTGAAGCTTTCTTT
NA,TRBV25-1,TRBJ2-1,NA,CASSEIVDNEQFF,TGTGCCAGCAGTGAGATCGTAGACAATGAGCAGTTCTTC
NA,TRBV6-1,TRBJ2-1,few,CASRPGQGGVNEQFF,TGTGCCAGCAGACCAGGACAGGGAGGGGTCAATGAGCAGTTCTTC
TRBD1,TRBV4-1,TRBJ1-2,NA,CASSQDPPRTGGDFDYTF,TGCGCCAGCAGCCAAGATCCCCCCCGGACAGGGGGTGATTTTGACTACACCTTC
NA,TRBV14,TRBJ1-1,NA,CASSQDFSAGRVNTEAFF,TGTGCCAGCAGCCAAGATTTTTCGGCAGGGAGGGTGAACACTGAAGCTTTCTTT
TRBD2,TRBV19,TRBJ2-6,NA,CASSRGGSGANVLTF,TGTGCCAGTAGTAGGGGGGGCTCTGGGGCCAACGTCCTGACTTTC
TRBD1,TRBV7-4,TRBJ2-7,NA,CASSLPPGQLSYEQYF,TGTGCCAGCAGCTTACCCCCGGGACAGCTTTCCTACGAGCAGTACTTC
NA,TRBV13,TRBJ1-1,NA,CASRSRGGTEAFF,TGTGCCAGCAGGTCCCGGGGGGGCACTGAAGCTTTCTTT
NA,TRBV10-1,TRBJ2-1,NA,CASTSDSYNEQFF,TGCGCCAGCACCAGCGACTCCTACAATGAGCAGTTCTTC
NA,TRBV21-1,TRBJ2-7,NA,CASSHYLEPYEQYF,TGTGCCAGCAGCCACTACCTGGAACCCTACGAGCAGTACTTC
NA,TRBV10-2,TRBJ2-6,NA,CASSVPRGSGANVLTF,TGCGCCAGCAGTGTACCACGGGGCTCTGGGGCCAACGTCCTGACTTTC
NA,TRBV5-1,TRBJ2-1,NA,CASSLAGGSSYNEQFF,TGCGCCAGCAGCTTGGCGGGGGGCTCGTCCTACAATGAACAGTTCTTC
NA,TRBV6-5,TRBJ2-3,NA,CASRSTYRGTDTQYF,TGTGCCAGCAGAAGTACGTACAGGGGCACAGATACGCAGTATTTT
TRBD2,TRBV10-3,TRBJ2-5,NA,CAISDSGGGQETQYF,TGTGCCATCAGTGATTCGGGCGGGGGCCAAGAGACCCAGTACTTC
TRBD2,TRBV19,TRBJ2-3,NA,CARLAGGTDTQYF,TGTGCCAGACTAGCGGGGGGGACAGATACGCAGTATTTT
NA,TRBV30,TRBJ2-7,NA,CAWSVYLSQGYEQYF,TGTGCCTGGAGTGTTTATTTGTCGCAGGGCTACGAGCAGTACTTC
NA,TRBV13,TRBJ2-3,NA,CASSLAGRRGTDTQYF,TGTGCCAGCAGCTTGGCAGGGAGGAGGGGCACAGATACGCAGTATTTT
NA,TRBV13,TRBJ1-1,few,CASSHTRQGARNTEAFF,TGTGCCAGCAGCCATACTCGCCAGGGCGCGAGGAACACTGAAGCTTTCTTT
NA,TRBV11-3,TRBJ2-2,NA,CASSLELASGELFF,TGTGCCAGCAGCTTAGAGTTAGCGTCCGGGGAGCTGTTTTTT
NA,TRBV19,TRBJ1-6,NA,CASTPSRVISSLHF,TGTGCCAGTACCCCGTCCCGGGTGATCAGCTCCCTCCACTTT
NA,TRBV5-1,TRBJ1-2,once,CARRLVPVGERNGYTF,TGCGCCAGAAGATTGGTTCCAGTAGGGGAAAGGAATGGCTACACCTTC
TRBD2,TRBV11-2,TRBJ2-3,NA,CASSPTSGVYTDTQYF,TGTGCCAGCAGCCCAACTAGCGGAGTGTACACAGATACGCAGTATTTT
NA,TRBV11-2,TRBJ1-2,NA,CASTEDSIDYGYTF,TGTGCCAGCACCGAGGACAGTATCGACTATGGCTACACCTTC
NA,TRBV6-6,TRBJ1-1,NA,CASSYAGPEWTEAFF,TGTGCCAGCAGTTACGCTGGGCCTGAGTGGACTGAAGCTTTCTTT
TRBD1,TRBV6-6,TRBJ2-3,NA,CASSYWDSSTDTQYF,TGTGCCAGCAGTTACTGGGACAGTAGCACAGATACGCAGTATTTT
NA,TRBV5-6,TRBJ2-3,NA,CASSLTNAADTQYF,TGTGCCAGCAGCTTGACAAATGCCGCAGATACGCAGTATTTT
NA,TRBV9,TRBJ2-7,NA,CASSVRQSSYEQYF,TGTGCCAGCAGCGTAAGACAGAGCTCCTACGAGCAGTACTTC
TRBD2,TRBV2,TRBJ2-1,once,CASRPFGLAGGRSYNEQFF,TGTGCCAGCAGACCCTTCGGACTAGCGGGGGGCCGTTCCTACAATGAGCAGTTCTTC
NA,TRBV10-3,TRBJ1-1,few,CATIGQPNTEAFF,TGTGCCACGATAGGACAGCCGAACACTGAAGCTTTCTTT